The rows below give T cell receptor beta chains drawn from one sample of a study of OX40 agonist ivuxolimab in advanced cancers. Sequenced by immunoSEQ multiplex PCR; TCRdb stores in-frame clones only, minus some. The sample shows tens of thousands of clones, approximately 91% of them seen only once. The sample consisted of CD4+ or CD8+ T cells sorted from blood, taken in a trial of the OX40 agonist ivuxolimab. Receptor source: an adult with an advanced solid tumor such as melanoma, head and neck, liver or kidney cancer. Each CDR3 is given with its conserved first and last residue. A D gene is named only where the DNA matches it firmly. Clone size is given for some rows only: seen once, a few or many times, or a class if the clone is expanded.

cdr3_nt | cdr3_aa | j_call | clone_size | v_call | d_call
TGTGCCATCAGTTACTCCGGGACAGGGGGTCGAGAGACCCAGTACTTC | CAISYSGTGGRETQYF | TRBJ2-5 | once | TRBV10-3 | TRBD1
TGTGCTAGTGGTTTGATAGTCGGGACAGGGGGGGGCATGAACACTGAAGCTTTCTTT | CASGLIVGTGGGMNTEAFF | TRBJ1-1 | few | TRBV12-5 | TRBD1
TGTGCCATCAGTGAGTTCCTCAGGGGAACTAGCGCCGGGGAGCTGTTTTTT | CAISEFLRGTSAGELFF | TRBJ2-2 | . | TRBV10-3 | .
TGTGCCAGCAGCCCCAAGGCGGGGCGGGACATTCAGTACTTC | CASSPKAGRDIQYF | TRBJ2-4 | . | TRBV11-2 | .
TGCAGCGTGTACCTTGTCGGGACAGGACTACAGAACACTGAAGCTTTCTTT | CSVYLVGTGLQNTEAFF | TRBJ1-1 | . | TRBV29-1 | TRBD1
TGTGCCAGCAGCTTACGACTAGCGGGAGGGCCCTCAGAGACCCAGTACTTC | CASSLRLAGGPSETQYF | TRBJ2-5 | . | TRBV5-4 | TRBD2
TGTGCCAGCAGTGAAGGTTCAGCTACAACCAGGGATGAGCAGTTCTTC | CASSEGSATTRDEQFF | TRBJ2-1 | . | TRBV25-1 | .
TGTGCCAGCAGCCGATCTAGCGGGAGCTCCTACAATGAGCAGTTCTTC | CASSRSSGSSYNEQFF | TRBJ2-1 | . | TRBV7-2 | TRBD2
TGTGCCAGCTCACCAACAGGGAACGAGCAGTACTTC | CASSPTGNEQYF | TRBJ2-7 | . | TRBV18 | .
TGTGCCAGCCTGGCCTCGGGACTAGCGGGAGGTGGGGGCACAGATACGCAGTATTTT | CASLASGLAGGGGTDTQYF | TRBJ2-3 | . | TRBV11-3 | TRBD2